This T cell receptor beta chain was profiled in a study of OX40 agonist ivuxolimab in advanced cancers. Study overall: Ivuxolimab is a fully human IgG2 antibody that activates OX40 (CD134). Study-level points and caveats: Averaging showed that CD8+ T cells had more expanded clones than CD4+ did. CD4+ and CD8+ T cells in blood underwent clonal expansion by week 6 at 0.1 to 3.0 mg/kg.

Clones were sequenced by immunoSEQ multiplex PCR, and TCRdb holds only the in-frame ones, with some missing. The sample includes about 91,000 clones, under 90% of them seen just once. As concerns this clone: Its antigen is not known.

The ends lost 0 bases at V and 2 bases at J; junction bases unmatched: 6. The CDR3 is 15 amino acids. Germline V gene lookup returns CDR1 GTSNPN and CDR2 SVGIG (reference sequence). The input for sequencing was CD4+ or CD8+ T cells sorted from blood, taken in a trial of the OX40 agonist ivuxolimab. The J gene is TRBJ2-7, the V gene TRBV30; 8 positions match TRBD1. The receptor's source is an adult with an advanced solid tumor such as melanoma, head and neck, liver or kidney cancer. CDR3 loop: CAWSVRTGLAYEQYF. CDR3 bases: TGTGCCTGGAGTGTAAGGACAGGGTTAGCCTACGAGCAGTACTTC.